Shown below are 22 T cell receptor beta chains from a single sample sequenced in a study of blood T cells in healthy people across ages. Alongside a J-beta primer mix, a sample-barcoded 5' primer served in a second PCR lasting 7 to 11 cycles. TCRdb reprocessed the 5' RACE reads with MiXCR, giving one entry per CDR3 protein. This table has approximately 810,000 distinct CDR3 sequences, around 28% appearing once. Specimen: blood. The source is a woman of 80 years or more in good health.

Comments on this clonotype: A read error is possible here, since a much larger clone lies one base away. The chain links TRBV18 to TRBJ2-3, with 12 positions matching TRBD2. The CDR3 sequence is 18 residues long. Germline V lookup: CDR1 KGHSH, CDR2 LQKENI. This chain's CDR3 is CASSRKGLAGTSTDAQYF. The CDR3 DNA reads TGTGCCAGCTCACGCAAAGGACTAGCGGGGACAAGCACAGATGCGCAGTATTTT.

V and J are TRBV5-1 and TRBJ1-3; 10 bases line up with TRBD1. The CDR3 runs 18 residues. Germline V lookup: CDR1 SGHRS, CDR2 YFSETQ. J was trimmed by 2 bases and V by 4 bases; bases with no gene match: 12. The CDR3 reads CASSERDRGTLTGNTIYF. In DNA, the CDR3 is TGCGCCAGCAGCGAAAGGGACAGGGGCACCCTTACTGGAAACACCATATATTTT.

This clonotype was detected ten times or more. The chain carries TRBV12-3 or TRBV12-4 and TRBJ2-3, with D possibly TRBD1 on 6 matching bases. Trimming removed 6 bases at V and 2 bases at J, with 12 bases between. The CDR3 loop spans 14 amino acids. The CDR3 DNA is TGTGCCAGCAGACTCCGGGACATCACAGATACGCAGTATTTT. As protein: CASRLRDITDTQYF.

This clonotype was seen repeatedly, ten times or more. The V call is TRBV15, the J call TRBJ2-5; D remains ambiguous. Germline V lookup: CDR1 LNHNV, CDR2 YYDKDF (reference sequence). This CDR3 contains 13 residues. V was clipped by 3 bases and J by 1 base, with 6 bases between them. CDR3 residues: CATSSQLQETQYF. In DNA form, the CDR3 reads TGTGCCACCAGCAGTCAGCTCCAAGAGACCCAGTACTTC.

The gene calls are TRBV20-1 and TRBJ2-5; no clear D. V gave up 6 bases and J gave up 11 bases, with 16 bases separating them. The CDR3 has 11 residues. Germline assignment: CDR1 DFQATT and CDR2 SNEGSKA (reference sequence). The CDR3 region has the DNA TGCAGTGCCAGACCCGTCAAGGAGCAGTACTTC. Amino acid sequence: CSARPVKEQYF.

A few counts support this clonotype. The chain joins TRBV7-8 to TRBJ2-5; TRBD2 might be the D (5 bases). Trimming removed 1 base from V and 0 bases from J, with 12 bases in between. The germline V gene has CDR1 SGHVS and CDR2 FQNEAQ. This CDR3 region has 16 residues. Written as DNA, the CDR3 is TGTGCCAGCAGCTTAGGCCCGACGGGGAACCAAGAGACCCAGTACTTC. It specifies CASSLGPTGNQETQYF.

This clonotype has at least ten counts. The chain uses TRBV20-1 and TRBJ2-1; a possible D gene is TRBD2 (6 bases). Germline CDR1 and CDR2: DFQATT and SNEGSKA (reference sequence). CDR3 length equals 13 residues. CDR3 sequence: CSAGLGTANEQFF. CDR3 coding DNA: TGCAGCGCCGGTTTGGGGACTGCGAATGAGCAGTTCTTC.

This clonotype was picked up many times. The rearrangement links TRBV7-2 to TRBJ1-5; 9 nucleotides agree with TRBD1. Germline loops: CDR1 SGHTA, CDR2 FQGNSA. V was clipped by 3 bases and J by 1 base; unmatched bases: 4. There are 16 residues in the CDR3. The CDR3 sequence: CASSFSGTGSNQPQHF. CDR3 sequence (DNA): TGTGCCAGCAGCTTCTCCGGGACAGGGAGCAATCAGCCCCAGCATTTT.

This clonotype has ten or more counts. Here the CDR3 reads CAISSNRGRETQYF. The CDR3 coding sequence is TGTGCCATCAGTTCTAACAGGGGGCGGGAGACCCAGTACTTC. This chain uses TRBV10-3 with TRBJ2-5, with TRBD1 matching 9 bases. Germline V gene sequence: CDR1 ENHRY, CDR2 SYGVKD. V gave up 5 bases and J gave up 5 bases; unmatched junction bases: 6. This CDR3 spans 14 amino acids.

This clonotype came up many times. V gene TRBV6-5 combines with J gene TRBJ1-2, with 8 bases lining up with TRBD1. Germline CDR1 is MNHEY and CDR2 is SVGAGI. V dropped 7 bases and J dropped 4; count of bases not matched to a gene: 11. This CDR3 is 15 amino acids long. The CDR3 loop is CASINKAGQGYGYTF. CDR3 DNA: TGTGCCAGCATTAATAAGGCCGGACAGGGCTATGGCTACACCTTC.

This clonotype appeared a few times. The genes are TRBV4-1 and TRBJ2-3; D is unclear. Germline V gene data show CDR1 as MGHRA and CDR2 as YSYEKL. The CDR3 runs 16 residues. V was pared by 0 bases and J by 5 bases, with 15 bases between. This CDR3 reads CASSQDRLGSRDTQYF. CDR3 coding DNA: TGCGCCAGCAGCCAAGATCGGCTAGGGTCAAGAGATACGCAGTATTTT.

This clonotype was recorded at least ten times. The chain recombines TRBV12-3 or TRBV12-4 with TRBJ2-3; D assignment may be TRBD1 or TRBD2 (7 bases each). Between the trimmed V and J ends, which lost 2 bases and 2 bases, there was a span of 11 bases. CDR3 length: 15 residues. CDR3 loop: CASSLQGGLTDTQYF. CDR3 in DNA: TGTGCCAGCAGTTTACAGGGGGGGCTCACAGATACGCAGTATTTT.

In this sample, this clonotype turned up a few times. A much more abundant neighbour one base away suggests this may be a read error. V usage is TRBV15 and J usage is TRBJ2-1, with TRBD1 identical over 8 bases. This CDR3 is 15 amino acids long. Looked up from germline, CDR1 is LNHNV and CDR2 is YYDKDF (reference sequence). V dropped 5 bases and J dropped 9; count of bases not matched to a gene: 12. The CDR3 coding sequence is TGTGCCACCAGCGGACGGAAAACAGGGGGTCCTGAGCAGTTCTTC. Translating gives CATSGRKTGGPEQFF.

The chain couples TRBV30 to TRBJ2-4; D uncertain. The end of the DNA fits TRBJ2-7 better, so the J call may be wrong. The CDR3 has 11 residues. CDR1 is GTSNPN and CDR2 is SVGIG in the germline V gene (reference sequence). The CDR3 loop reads CAWSFSYEQYF. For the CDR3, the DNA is TGTGCCTGGAGCTTTAGCTACGAGCAGTACTTC.

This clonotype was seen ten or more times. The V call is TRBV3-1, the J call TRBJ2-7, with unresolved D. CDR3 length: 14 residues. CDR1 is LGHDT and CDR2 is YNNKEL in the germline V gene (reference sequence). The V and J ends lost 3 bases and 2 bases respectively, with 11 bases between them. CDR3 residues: CASSHPGPPYEQYF. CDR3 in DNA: TGTGCCAGCAGCCACCCAGGTCCTCCCTACGAGCAGTACTTC.

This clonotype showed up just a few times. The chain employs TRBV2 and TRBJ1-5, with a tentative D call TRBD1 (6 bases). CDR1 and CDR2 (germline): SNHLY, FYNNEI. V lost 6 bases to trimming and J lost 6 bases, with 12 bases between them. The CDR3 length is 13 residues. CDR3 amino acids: CASRSGQPQPQHF. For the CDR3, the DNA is TGTGCCAGCAGATCCGGACAGCCTCAGCCCCAGCATTTT. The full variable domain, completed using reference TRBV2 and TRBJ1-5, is EPEVTQTPSHQVTQMGQEVILRCVPISNHLYFYWYRQILGQKVEFLVSFYNNEISEKSEIFDDQFSVERPDGSNFTLKIRSTKLEDSAMYFCASRSGQPQPQHFGDGTRLSIL.

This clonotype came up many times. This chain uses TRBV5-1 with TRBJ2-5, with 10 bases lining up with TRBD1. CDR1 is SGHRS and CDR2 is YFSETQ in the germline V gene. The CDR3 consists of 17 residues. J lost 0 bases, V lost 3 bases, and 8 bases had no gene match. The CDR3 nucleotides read TGCGCCAGCAGCTGGCAGGGACAGGGGTCGTACCAAGAGACCCAGTACTTC. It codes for CASSWQGQGSYQETQYF.

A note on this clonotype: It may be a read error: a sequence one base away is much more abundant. The CDR3 reads CAMGAGDRDGYTF. DNA for the CDR3: TGTGCCATGGGGGCGGGGGACCGGGATGGCTACACCTTC. V and J are TRBV10-3 and TRBJ1-2, with D possibly TRBD1 on 6 matching bases. CDR1 ENHRY and CDR2 SYGVKD come from the germline V gene. CDR3 length: 13 residues. The V end lost 9 bases, the J end lost 6 bases, and 17 bases lay between the germline ends.

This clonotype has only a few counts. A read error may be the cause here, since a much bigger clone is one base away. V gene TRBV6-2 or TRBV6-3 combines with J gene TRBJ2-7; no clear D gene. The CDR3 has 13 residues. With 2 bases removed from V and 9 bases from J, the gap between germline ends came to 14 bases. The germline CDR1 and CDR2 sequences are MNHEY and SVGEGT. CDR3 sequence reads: CASSYGSRGGQYF. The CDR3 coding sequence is TGTGCCAGCAGTTACGGGTCTCGTGGTGGGCAGTACTTC.

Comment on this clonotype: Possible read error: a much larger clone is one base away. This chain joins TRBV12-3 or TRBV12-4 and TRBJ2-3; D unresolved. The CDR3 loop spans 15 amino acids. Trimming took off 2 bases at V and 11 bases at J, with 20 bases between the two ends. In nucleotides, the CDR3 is TGTGCCAGCAGTTTAAGTTCTTTGTGCCTTATTGGGCAGTATTTT. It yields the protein CASSLSSLCLIGQYF.

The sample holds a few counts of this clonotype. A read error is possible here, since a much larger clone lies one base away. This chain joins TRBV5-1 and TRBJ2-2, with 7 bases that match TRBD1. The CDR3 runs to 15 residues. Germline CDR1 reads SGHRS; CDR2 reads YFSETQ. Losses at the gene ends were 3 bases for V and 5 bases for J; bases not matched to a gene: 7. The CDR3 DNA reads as TGCGCCAGCAGCTCAAGACAGGGATCGACCGGGGAGCTGTTTTTT. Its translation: CASSSRQGSTGELFF.

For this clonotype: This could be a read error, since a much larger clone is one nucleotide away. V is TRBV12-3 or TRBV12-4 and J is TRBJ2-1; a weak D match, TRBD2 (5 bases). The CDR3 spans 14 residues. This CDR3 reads CVSSLRGLWDEQFF. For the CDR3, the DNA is TGTGTCAGCAGTTTGAGAGGGCTTTGGGATGAGCAGTTCTTC.